This T cell receptor (beta chain) derives from a study of cytomegalovirus exposure and HLA in healthy donors. TCRdb's table, derived via immunoSEQ multiplex PCR, lists solely in-frame clones and lacks some. Of 150,000 to 200,000 clones listed, around 81% were seen once; the top ten hold under 2.5%. CDR3 size: 15 residues. The junction had 12 bases not matched to a gene; V was cut back by 1 base and J by 9 bases. Germline V gene data show CDR1 as SGHTA and CDR2 as FQGNSA. V usage is TRBV7-2 and J usage is TRBJ2-7; 7 nucleotides agree with TRBD2. This TCR was recovered from a man aged 25-45 years in good health and CMV-seropositive. Sequencing used PBMCs. CDR3 nucleotides: TGTGCCAGCAGCTTAGTAGTTAGCGGGTCCCAGGGGCAGTACTTC. Translating it yields CASSLVVSGSQGQYF. Drawing the rest from reference TRBV7-2 and TRBJ2-7, the complete variable domain is GAGVSQSPSNKVTEKGKDVELRCDPISGHTALYWYRQSLGQGLEFLIYFQGNSAPDKSGLPSDRFSAERTGGSVSTLTIQRTQQEDSAVYLCASSLVVSGSQGQYFGPGTRLTVT.